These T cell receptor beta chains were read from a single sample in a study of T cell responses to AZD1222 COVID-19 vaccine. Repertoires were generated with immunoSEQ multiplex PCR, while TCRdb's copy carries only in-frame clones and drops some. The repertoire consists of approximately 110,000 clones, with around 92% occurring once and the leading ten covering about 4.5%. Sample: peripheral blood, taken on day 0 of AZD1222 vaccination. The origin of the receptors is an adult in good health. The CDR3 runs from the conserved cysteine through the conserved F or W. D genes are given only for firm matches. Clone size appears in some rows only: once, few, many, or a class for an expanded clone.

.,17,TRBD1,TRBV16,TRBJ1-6,CASRPYQGQGTNSPLHF,TGTGCCAGCAGACCCTATCAGGGACAGGGGACAAATTCACCCCTCCACTTT
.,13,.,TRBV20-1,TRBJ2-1,CSASRVRGNEQFF,TGCAGTGCAAGTCGGGTCCGAGGCAATGAGCAGTTCTTC
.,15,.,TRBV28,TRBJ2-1,CASSSTPSGSNEQFF,TGTGCCAGCAGTTCAACGCCGTCTGGTAGCAATGAGCAGTTCTTC
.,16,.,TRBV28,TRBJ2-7,CASSLRIRDFSYEQYF,TGTGCCAGCAGTTTACGCATCCGGGACTTCTCCTACGAGCAGTACTTC
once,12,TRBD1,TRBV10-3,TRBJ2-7,CAISTTGSEQYF,TGTGCCATCAGTACGACAGGGTCCGAGCAGTACTTC
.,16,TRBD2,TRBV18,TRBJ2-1,CASSPGGGSPYNEQFF,TGTGCCAGCTCACCGGGAGGCGGGAGTCCCTACAATGAGCAGTTCTTC
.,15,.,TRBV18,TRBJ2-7,CASSPRGVGIYEQYF,TGTGCCAGCTCACCACGGGGGGTTGGTATCTACGAGCAGTACTTC
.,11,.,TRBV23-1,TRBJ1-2,CASSHHWGYTF,TGCGCCAGCAGTCATCATTGGGGCTACACCTTC
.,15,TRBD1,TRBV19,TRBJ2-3,CASSMGQGGTDTQYF,TGTGCCAGTAGTATGGGACAGGGGGGCACAGATACGCAGTATTTT
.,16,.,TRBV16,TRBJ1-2,CASSQRGGREIYGYTF,TGTGCCAGCAGCCAAAGGGGTGGCAGGGAGATCTATGGCTACACCTTC
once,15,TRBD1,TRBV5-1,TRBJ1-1,CASSEVQGGNTEAFF,TGCGCCAGCAGCGAGGTACAGGGGGGGAACACTGAAGCTTTCTTT
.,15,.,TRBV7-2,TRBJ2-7,CASSLGIGPSYEQYF,TGTGCCAGCAGCTTAGGGATAGGTCCTTCCTACGAGCAGTACTTC
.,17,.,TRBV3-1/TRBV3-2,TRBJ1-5,CASSQDLVGRGNQPQHF,TGTGCCAGCAGCCAAGATCTTGTGGGGCGGGGGAATCAGCCCCAGCATTTT
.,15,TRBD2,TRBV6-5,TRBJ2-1,CASSYAGVSGNEQFF,TGTGCCAGCAGTTACGCGGGGGTCTCGGGCAATGAGCAGTTCTTC
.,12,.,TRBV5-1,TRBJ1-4,CASTWDNEKLFF,TGCGCCAGCACCTGGGATAATGAAAAACTGTTTTTT
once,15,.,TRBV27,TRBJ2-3,CASSPARGSTDTQYF,TGTGCCAGCAGTCCCGCCCGGGGGTCCACAGATACGCAGTATTTT
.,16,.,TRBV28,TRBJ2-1,CASRSTSPRSYNEQFF,TGTGCCAGCAGATCTACTAGCCCCCGCTCCTACAATGAGCAGTTCTTC
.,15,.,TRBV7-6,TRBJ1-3,CASSQGTYSGNTIYF,TGTGCCAGTAGTCAAGGGACATACTCTGGAAACACCATATATTTT
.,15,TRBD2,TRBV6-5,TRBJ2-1,CASRQGLAGNNEQFF,TGTGCCAGCAGACAGGGACTAGCGGGAAACAATGAGCAGTTCTTC
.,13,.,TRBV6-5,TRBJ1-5,CASSQTLNQPQHF,TGTGCCAGCAGCCAGACCCTCAATCAGCCCCAGCATTTT
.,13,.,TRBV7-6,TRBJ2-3,CASSPQWADTQYF,TGTGCCAGCAGCCCCCAGTGGGCAGATACGCAGTATTTT
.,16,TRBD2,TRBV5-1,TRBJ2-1,CASSLSRLAAYNEQFF,TGCGCCAGCAGCTTGAGTAGACTAGCGGCTTACAATGAGCAGTTCTTC
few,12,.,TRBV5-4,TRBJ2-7,CASSFGLGGEYF,TGTGCCAGCAGCTTTGGACTAGGGGGGGAGTACTTC
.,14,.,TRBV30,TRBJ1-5,CAWSLGASNQPQHF,TGTGCCTGGAGTCTGGGGGCTAGCAATCAGCCCCAGCATTTT
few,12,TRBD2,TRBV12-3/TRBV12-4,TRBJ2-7,CASSGGTSEQYF,TGTGCCAGCAGTGGGGGGACTAGCGAGCAGTACTTC
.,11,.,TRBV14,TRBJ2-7,CASSHGYEQYF,TGTGCCAGCAGCCACGGCTACGAGCAGTACTTC
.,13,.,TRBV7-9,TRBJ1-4,CASSLALGVKLFF,TGTGCCAGCAGCTTAGCCCTGGGCGTAAAACTGTTTTTT
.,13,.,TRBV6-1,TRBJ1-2,CASSEMRGLGYTF,TGTGCCAGCAGTGAGATGAGGGGTCTTGGCTACACCTTC
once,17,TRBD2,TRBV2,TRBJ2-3,CASSRSWGGGSTDTQYF,TGTGCCAGCAGTCGTTCTTGGGGGGGAGGCAGCACAGATACGCAGTATTTT
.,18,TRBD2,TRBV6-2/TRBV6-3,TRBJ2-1,CASSPLLSGTSGLDEQFF,TGTGCCAGCAGCCCTCTTCTTTCCGGGACTAGCGGGTTGGATGAGCAGTTCTTC
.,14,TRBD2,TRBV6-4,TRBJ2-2,CASSERGETGELFF,TGTGCCAGCAGTGAACGGGGGGAAACCGGGGAGCTGTTTTTT
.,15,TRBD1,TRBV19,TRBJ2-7,CASSPGQGSSYEQYF,TGTGCCAGTAGCCCTGGACAGGGAAGCTCCTACGAGCAGTACTTC
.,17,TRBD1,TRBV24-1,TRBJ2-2,CATSDDTTGGAAGELFF,TGTGCCACCAGTGATGATACGACAGGGGGCGCGGCCGGGGAGCTGTTTTTT
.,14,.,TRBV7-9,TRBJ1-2,CASSLSSAAYGYTF,TGTGCCAGCAGCCTCAGTTCAGCGGCCTATGGCTACACCTTC
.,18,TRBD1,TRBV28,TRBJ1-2,CASSLPTGGGEFSYGYTF,TGTGCCAGCAGTTTACCGACAGGGGGCGGGGAGTTCAGCTATGGCTACACCTTC
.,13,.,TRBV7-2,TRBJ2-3,CASSLSPTDTQYF,TGTGCCAGCAGCTTATCCCCCACAGATACGCAGTATTTT
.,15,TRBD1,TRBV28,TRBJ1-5,CASRGGQGAYQPQHF,TGTGCCAGCCGAGGTGGGCAGGGGGCATATCAGCCCCAGCATTTT
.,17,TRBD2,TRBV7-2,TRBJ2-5,CASSPGLAGGPGKTQYF,TGTGCCAGCAGCCCTGGACTAGCGGGGGGGCCCGGGAAGACCCAGTACTTC
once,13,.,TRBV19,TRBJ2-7,CASSRAGLSEQYF,TGTGCCAGTAGCCGGGCAGGCTTGAGCGAGCAGTACTTC
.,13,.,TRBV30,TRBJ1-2,CAWSVPPFYGYTF,TGTGCCTGGAGTGTCCCACCCTTCTATGGCTACACCTTC
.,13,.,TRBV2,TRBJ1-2,CASSGSSRGGYTF,TGTGCCAGCAGTGGTTCATCCAGGGGTGGCTACACCTTC
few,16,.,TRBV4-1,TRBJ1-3,CASSDGFPPPGNTIYF,TGCGCCAGCAGCGATGGATTTCCACCTCCTGGAAACACCATATATTTT
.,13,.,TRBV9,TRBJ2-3,CATQYASTDTQYF,TGTGCCACACAGTACGCTAGCACAGATACGCAGTATTTT
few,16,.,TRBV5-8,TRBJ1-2,CASSLPPQGTSGGYTF,TGTGCCAGCAGCTTACCACCGCAGGGGACGAGTGGTGGCTACACCTTC
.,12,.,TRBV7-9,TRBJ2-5,CASSSGVETQYF,TGTGCCAGCAGCTCAGGGGTAGAGACCCAGTACTTC
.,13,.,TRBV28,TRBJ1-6,CASSARDNSPLHF,TGTGCCAGCAGTGCGAGAGATAATTCACCCCTCCACTTT
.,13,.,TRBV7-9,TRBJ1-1,CASSPQGQGSAFF,TGTGCCAGCAGCCCGCAGGGGCAAGGATCGGCTTTCTTT
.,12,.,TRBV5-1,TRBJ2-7,CASSVGTNEQYF,TGCGCCAGCAGCGTGGGAACTAACGAGCAGTACTTC
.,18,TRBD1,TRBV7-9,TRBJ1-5,CASSSGGLGQGKSQPQHF,TGTGCCAGCAGCTCAGGGGGCCTGGGACAGGGTAAGTCCCAGCCCCAGCATTTT
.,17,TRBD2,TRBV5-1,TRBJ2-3,CASSGRAGGPSTDTQYF,TGCGCCAGCAGCGGTCGGGCGGGGGGGCCTAGCACAGATACGCAGTATTTT
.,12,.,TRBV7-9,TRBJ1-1,CASSLDLGSTFF,TGTGCCAGCAGCTTAGATTTGGGAAGTACTTTCTTT
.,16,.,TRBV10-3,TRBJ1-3,CAISGGEGRGGNTIYF,TGTGCCATCAGTGGGGGTGAAGGCAGGGGAGGAAACACCATATATTTT
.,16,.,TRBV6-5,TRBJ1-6,CASSYSTTLGNSPLHF,TGTGCCAGCAGTTACTCGACTACACTGGGTAATTCACCCCTCCACTTT